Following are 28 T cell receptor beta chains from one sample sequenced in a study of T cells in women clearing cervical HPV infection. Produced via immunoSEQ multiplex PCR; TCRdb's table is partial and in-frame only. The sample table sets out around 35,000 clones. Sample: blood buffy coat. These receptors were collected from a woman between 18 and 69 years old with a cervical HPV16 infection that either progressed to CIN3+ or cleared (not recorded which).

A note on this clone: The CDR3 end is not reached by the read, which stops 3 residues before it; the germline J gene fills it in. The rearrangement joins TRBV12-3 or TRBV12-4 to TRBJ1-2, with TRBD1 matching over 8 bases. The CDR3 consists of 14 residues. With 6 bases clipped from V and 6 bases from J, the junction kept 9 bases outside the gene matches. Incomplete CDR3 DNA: TGTGCCAGCAGCCTTGGACAGGGAATGGATGGC. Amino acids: CASSLGQGMDG. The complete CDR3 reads CASSLGQGMDGYTF.

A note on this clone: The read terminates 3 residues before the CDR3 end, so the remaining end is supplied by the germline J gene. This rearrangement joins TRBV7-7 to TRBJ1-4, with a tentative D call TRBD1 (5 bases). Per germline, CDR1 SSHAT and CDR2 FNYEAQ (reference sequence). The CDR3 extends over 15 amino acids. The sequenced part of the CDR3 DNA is TGTGCCAGCAGCTCGAACTCCGCTGGGGCCAACGTA. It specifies CASSSNSAGANV. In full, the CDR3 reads CASSSNSAGANVLFF.

The sequenced part of the CDR3 DNA is TGTGCCAGCAGCCTCCCGGGACAGGGGAATGAG. Its translation: CASSLPGQGNE. The full CDR3 protein is CASSLPGQGNEQFF. The rearrangement joins TRBV7-2 to TRBJ2-1, with 10 bases matching TRBD1. The read halts 3 residues ahead of the CDR3 end, with the missing end drawn from the germline J gene. V trimming: 5 bases; J trimming: 7 bases; junction bases outside the gene matches: 5. Germline CDR1 SGHTA, CDR2 FQGNSA. This CDR3 contains 14 residues.

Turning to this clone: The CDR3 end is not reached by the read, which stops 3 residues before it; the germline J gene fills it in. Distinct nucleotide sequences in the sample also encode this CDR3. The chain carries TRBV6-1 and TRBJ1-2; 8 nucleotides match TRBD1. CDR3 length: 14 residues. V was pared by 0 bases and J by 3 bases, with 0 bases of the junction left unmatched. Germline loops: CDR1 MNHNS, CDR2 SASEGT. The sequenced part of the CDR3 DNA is TGTGCCAGCAGTGAAGCACAGGGGGACTATGGC. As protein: CASSEAQGDYG. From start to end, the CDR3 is CASSEAQGDYGYTF.

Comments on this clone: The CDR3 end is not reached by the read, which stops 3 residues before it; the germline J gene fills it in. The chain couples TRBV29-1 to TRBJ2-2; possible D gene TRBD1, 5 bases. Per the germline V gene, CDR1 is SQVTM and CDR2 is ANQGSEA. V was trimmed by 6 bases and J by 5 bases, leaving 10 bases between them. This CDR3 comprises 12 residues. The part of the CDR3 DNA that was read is TGCAGCGTGGACAACCTAACCGGGGAG. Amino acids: CSVDNLTGE. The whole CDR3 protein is CSVDNLTGELFF.

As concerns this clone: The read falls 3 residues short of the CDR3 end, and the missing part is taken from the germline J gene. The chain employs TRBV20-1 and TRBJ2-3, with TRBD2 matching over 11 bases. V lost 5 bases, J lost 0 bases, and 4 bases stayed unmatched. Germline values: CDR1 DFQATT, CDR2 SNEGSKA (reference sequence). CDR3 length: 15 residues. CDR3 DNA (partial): TGCAGTGCTTTAGCGGGAGGGCCAAGCACAGATACG. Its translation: CSALAGGPSTDT. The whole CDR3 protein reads CSALAGGPSTDTQYF.

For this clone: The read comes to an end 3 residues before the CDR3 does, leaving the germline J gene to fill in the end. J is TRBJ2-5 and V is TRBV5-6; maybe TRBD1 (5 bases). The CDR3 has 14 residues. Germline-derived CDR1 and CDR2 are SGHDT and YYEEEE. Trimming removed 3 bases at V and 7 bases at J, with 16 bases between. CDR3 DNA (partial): TGTGCCAGCAGCTCCACCTTCAGGGATGGGACC. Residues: CASSSTFRDGT. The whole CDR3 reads CASSSTFRDGTQYF.

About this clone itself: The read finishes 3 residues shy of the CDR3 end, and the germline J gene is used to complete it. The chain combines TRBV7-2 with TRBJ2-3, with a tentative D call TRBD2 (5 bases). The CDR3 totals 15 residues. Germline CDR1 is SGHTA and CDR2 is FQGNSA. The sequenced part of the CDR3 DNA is TGTGCCAGCAGCTTCCGGACGGGGAACCAAGAGACG. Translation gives CASSFRTGNQET. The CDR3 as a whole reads CASSFRTGNQETQYF.

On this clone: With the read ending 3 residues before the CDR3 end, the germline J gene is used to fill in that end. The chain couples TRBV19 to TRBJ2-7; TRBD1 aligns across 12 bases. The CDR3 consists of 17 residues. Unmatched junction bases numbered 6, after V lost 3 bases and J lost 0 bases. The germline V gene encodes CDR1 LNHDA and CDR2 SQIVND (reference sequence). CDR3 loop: CASSMGQGAASSYEQYF. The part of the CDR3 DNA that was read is TGTGCCAGTAGTATGGGACAGGGGGCAGCAAGCTCCTACGAG.

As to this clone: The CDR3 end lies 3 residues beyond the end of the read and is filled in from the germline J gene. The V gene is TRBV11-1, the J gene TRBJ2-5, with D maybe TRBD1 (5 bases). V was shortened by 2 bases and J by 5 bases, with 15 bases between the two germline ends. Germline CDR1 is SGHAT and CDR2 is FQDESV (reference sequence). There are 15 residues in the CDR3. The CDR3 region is CASSLSIRAVETQYF. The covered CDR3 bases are TGTGCCAGCAGCTTAAGTATCAGGGCTGTCGAGACC.

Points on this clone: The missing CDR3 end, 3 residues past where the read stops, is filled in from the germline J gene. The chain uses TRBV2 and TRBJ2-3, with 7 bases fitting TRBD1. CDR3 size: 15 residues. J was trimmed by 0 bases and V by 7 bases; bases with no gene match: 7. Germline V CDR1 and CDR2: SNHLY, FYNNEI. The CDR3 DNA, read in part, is TGTGCCAGCATAAAGGACAGGTATAGCACAGATACG. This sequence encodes CASIKDRYSTDT. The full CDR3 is CASIKDRYSTDTQYF. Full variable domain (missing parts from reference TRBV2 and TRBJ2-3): EPEVTQTPSHQVTQMGQEVILRCVPISNHLYFYWYRQILGQKVEFLVSFYNNEISEKSEIFDDQFSVERPDGSNFTLKIRSTKLEDSAMYFCASIKDRYSTDTQYFGPGTRLTVL.

CDR3 bases read: TGTGCCAGTACTTCCAAACCGGGACAGATAAACTTTGGT. Translation: CASTSKPGQINFG. In full, the CDR3 is CASTSKPGQINFGQYF. The rearrangement joins TRBV19 to TRBJ2-4; 7 bases map to TRBD1. The DNA ends 3 residues before the CDR3 does, and the rest of the CDR3 is filled in from the germline J gene. The CDR3 is 16 residues long. Per germline, CDR1 LNHDA and CDR2 SQIVND (reference sequence).

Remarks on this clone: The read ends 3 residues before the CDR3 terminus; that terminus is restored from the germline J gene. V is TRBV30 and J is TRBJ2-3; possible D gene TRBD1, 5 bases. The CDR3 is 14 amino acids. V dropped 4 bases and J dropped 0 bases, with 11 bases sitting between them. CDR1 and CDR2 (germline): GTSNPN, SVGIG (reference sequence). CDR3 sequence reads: CAWKKGVSTDTQYF. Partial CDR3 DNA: TGTGCCTGGAAGAAAGGGGTCAGCACAGATACG.

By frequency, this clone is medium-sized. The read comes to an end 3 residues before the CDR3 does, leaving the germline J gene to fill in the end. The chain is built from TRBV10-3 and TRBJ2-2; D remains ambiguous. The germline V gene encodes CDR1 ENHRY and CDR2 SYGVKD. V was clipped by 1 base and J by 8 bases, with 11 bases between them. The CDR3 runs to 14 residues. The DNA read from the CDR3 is TGTGCCATCAGTGAGTTACGAGCGACGGGGGAG. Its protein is CAISELRATGE. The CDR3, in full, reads CAISELRATGELFF.

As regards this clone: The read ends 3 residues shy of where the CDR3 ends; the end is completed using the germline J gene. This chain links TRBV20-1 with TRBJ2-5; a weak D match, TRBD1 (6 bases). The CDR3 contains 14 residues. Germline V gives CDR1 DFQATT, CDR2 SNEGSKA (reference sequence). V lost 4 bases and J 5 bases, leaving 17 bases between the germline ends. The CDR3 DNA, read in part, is TGCAGTGCTACGGGGCCAGGGGCAGGGGAGACC. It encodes CSATGPGAGET. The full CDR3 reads CSATGPGAGETQYF.

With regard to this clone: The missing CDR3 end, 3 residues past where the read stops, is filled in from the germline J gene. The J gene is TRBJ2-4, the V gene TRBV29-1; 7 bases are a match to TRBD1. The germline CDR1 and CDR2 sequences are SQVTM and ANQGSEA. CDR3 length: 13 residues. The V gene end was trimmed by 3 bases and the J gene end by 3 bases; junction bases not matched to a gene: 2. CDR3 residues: CSVETGHKNIQYF. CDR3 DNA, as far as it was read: TGCAGCGTTGAGACAGGGCACAAAAACATT. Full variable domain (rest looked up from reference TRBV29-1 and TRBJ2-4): SAVISQKPSRDICQRGTSLTIQCQVDSQVTMMFWYRQQPGQSLTLIATANQGSEATYESGFVIDKFPISRPNLTFSTLTVSNMSPEDSSIYLCSVETGHKNIQYFGAGTRLSVL.

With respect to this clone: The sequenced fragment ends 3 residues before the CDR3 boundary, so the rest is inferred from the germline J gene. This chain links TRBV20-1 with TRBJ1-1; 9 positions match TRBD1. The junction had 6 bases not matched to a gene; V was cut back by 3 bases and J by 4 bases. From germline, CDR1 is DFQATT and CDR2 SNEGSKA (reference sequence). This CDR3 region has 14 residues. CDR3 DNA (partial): TGCAGTGCTAGGGAGGGACAGGGCATCACTGAA. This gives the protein CSAREGQGITE. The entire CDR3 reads CSAREGQGITEAFF.

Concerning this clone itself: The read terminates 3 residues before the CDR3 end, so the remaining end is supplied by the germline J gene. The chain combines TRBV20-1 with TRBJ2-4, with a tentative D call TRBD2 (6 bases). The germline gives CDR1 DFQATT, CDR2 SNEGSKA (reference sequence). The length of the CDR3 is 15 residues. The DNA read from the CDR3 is TGCAGTGCTAGACCATCACTAGCTTTTGCGGAGACT. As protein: CSARPSLAFAET. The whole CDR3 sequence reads CSARPSLAFAETQYF.

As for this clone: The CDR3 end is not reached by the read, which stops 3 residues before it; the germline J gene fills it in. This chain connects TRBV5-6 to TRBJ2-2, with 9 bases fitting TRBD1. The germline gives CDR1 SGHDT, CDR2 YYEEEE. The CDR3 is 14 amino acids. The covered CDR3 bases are TGTGCCAGCAGCCCCGGACAGGGGAATTCACCG. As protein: CASSPGQGNSP. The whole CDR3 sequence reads CASSPGQGNSPLFF.

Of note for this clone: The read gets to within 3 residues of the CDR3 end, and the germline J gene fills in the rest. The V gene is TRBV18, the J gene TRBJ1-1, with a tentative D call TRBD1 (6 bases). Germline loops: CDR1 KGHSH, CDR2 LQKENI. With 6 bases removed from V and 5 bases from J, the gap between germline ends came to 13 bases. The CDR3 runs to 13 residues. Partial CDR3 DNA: TGTGCCAGCTCCTGGCAGGGGAGGACTGAA. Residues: CASSWQGRTE. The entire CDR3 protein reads CASSWQGRTEAFF. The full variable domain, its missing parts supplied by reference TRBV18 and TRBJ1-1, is NAGVMQNPRHLVRRRGQEARLRCSPMKGHSHVYWYRQLPEEGLKFMVYLQKENIIDESGMPKERFSAEFPKEGPSILRIQQVVRGDSAAYFCASSWQGRTEAFFGQGTRLTVV.

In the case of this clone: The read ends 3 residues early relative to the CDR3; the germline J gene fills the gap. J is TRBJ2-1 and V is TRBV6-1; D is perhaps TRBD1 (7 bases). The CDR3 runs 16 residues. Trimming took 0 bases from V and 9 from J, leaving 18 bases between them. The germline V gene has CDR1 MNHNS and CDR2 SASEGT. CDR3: CASSEAGWSGGGEQFF. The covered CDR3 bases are TGTGCCAGCAGTGAAGCGGGGTGGTCAGGGGGAGGTGAG.

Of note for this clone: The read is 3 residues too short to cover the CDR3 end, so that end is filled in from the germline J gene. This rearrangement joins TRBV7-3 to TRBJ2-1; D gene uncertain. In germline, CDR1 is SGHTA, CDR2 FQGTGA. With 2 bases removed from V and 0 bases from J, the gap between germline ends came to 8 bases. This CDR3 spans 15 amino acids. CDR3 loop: CASSLGSSSYNEQFF. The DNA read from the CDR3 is TGTGCCAGCAGCTTAGGTTCTAGCTCCTACAATGAG.

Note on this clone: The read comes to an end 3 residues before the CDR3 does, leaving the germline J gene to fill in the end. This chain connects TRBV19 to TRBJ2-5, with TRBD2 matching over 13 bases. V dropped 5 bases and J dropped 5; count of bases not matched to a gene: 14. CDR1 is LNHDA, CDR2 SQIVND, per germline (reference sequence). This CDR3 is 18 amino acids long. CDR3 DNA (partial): TGTGCCAGTAGTTCCAGAATCCCGGGACTAGCGGGATTGGAGACC. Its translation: CASSSRIPGLAGLET. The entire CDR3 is CASSSRIPGLAGLETQYF.

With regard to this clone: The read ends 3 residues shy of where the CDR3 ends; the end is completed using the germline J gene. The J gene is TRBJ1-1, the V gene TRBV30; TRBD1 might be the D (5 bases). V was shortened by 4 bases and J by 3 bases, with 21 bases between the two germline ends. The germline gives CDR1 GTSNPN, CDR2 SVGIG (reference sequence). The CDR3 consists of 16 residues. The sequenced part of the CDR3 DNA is TGTGCCTGGACCTTCGGGGGGGTGGGGAGGGACACTGAA. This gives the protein CAWTFGGVGRDTE. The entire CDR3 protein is CAWTFGGVGRDTEAFF.

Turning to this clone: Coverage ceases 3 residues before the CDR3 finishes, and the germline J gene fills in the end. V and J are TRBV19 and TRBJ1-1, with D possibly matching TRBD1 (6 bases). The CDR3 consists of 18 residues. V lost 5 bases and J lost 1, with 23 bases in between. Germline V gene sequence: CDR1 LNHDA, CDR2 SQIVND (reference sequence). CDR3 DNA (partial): TGTGCCAGTAGTCTCGACGACAGGCCGCTACCTAAGAACACTGAA. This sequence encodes CASSLDDRPLPKNTE. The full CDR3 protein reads CASSLDDRPLPKNTEAFF. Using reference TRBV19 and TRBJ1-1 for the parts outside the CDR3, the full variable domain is DGGITQSPKYLFRKEGQNVTLSCEQNLNHDAMYWYRQDPGQGLRLIYYSQIVNDFQKGDIAEGYSVSREKKESFPLTVTSAQKNPTAFYLCASSLDDRPLPKNTEAFFGQGTRLTVV.

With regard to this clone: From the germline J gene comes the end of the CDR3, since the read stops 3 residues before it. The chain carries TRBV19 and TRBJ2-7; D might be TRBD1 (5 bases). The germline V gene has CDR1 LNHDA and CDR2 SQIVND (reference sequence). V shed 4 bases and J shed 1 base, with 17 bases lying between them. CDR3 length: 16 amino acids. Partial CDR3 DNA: TGTGCCAGTAGTAGTTTTGTGGACAAGGGTTCCTACGAG. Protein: CASSSFVDKGSYE. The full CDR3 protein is CASSSFVDKGSYEQYF.

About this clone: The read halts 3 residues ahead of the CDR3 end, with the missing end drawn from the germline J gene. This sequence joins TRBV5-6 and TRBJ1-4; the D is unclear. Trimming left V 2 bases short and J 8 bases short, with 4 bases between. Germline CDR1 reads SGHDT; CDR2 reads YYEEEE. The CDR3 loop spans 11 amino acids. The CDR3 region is CASSFREKLFF. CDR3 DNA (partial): TGTGCCAGCAGCTTTCGGGAAAAA.

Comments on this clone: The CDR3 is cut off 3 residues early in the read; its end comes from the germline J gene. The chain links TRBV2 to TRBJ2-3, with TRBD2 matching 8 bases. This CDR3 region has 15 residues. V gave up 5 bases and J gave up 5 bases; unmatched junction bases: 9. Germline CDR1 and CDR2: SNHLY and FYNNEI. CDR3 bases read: TGTGCCAGCAGTAAGGCGCTAGCGGGTATAGATACG. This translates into CASSKALAGIDT. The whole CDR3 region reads CASSKALAGIDTQYF.